The present entry profiles one T cell receptor (beta chain) with its context. Study processing details: The authors estimated nucleated cell counts from reference gene primer amplification. The table came from immunoSEQ multiplex PCR; TCRdb's copy has only in-frame clones and leaves some out. V and J calls and clone size are given by that table; D and trimming were obtained from the DNA. The sample carries over 20,000 clones, about 90% recorded once. CDR3 size: 16 residues. Per the germline V gene, CDR1 is SGHNT and CDR2 is YYREEE (reference sequence). J lost 5 bases, V lost 3 bases, and 9 bases had no gene match. These data are taken from a study of blood T cell repertoires in COVID-19. Study-wide background: COVID-19 samples from acute and convalescent phases originated in the United States, Italy and Spain. The cDNA or gDNA used as material had been derived from T cells, B-cell-depleted T cells, or PBMCs.

The clonotype was recovered from a man aged 70-80 years with acute or convalescent COVID-19. Sequencing was performed on peripheral blood. The chain has TRBV5-4 and TRBJ2-5, with 11 positions matching TRBD1. The chain's CDR3 is CASSSRTGGRGETQYF. In DNA form, the CDR3 reads TGTGCCAGCAGCTCCCGGACAGGGGGCAGGGGGGAGACCCAGTACTTC.